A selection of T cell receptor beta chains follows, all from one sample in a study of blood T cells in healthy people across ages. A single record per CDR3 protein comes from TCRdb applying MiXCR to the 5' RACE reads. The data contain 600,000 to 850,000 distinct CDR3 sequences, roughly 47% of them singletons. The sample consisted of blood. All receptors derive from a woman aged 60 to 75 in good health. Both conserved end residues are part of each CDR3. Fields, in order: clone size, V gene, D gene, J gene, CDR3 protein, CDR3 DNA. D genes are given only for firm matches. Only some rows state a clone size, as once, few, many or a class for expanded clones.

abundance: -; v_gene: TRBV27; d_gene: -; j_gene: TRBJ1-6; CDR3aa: CASSVSDRNSPLHF; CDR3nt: TGTGCCAGCAGTGTTTCCGACAGAAATTCACCCCTCCACTTT
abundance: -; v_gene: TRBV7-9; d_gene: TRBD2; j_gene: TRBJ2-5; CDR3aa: CASSPLAGGGDEQYF; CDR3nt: TGTGCCAGCAGCCCCCTGGCGGGGGGTGGCGATGAGCAGTACTTC
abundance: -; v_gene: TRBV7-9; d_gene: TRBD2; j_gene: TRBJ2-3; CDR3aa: CASSLGSLAGGTDTQYF; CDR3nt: TGTGCCAGCAGCTTAGGATCTCTAGCGGGAGGTACAGATACGCAGTATTTT
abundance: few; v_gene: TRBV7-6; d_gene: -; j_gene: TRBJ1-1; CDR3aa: CASSSNGANTEAFF; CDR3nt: TGTGCCAGCAGCTCGAACGGGGCGAACACTGAAGCTTTCTTT
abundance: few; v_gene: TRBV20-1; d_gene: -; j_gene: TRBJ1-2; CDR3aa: CSASGQYGYTF; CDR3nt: TGCAGTGCTAGCGGCCAATATGGCTACACCTTC
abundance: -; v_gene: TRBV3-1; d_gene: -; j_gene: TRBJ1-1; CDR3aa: CASSRGYAEAFF; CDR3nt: TGTGCCAGCAGCCGGGGTTACGCTGAAGCTTTCTTT
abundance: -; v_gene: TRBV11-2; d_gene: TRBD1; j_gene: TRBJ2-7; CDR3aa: CASSTYRDRVHEQYF; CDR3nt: TGTGCCAGCAGCACATACCGGGACAGGGTCCACGAGCAGTACTTC
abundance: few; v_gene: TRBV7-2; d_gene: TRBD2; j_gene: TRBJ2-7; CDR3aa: CASSPGGTSGSYEQYF; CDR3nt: TGTGCCAGCAGCCCGGGCGGAACTAGCGGGAGTTACGAGCAGTACTTC
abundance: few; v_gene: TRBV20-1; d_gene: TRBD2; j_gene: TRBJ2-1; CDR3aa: CSARVLAGGNNEQFF; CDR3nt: TGCAGTGCTAGAGTCCTAGCGGGAGGTAACAATGAGCAGTTCTTC
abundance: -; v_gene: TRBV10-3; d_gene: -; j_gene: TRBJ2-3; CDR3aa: CAISESKRDTDTQYF; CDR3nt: TGTGCCATCAGTGAGTCGAAACGGGATACAGATACGCAGTATTTT
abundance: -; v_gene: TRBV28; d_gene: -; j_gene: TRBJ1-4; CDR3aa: CASSLYQGNEKLFF; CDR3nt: TGTGCCAGCAGTTTATATCAGGGTAATGAAAAACTGTTTTTT
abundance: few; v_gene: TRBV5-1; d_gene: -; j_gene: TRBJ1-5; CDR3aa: CASSLERGQPQHF; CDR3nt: TGCGCCAGCAGCTTGGAACGGGGTCAGCCCCAGCATTTT
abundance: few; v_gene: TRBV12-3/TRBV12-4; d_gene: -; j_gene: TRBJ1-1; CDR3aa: CASSWGGHQNTEAFF; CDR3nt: TGTGCCAGCAGTTGGGGCGGGCACCAGAACACTGAAGCTTTCTTT
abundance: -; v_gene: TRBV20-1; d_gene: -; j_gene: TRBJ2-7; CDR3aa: CSARVPSSRLYEQYF; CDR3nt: TGCAGTGCTAGGGTTCCATCGTCCCGACTCTACGAGCAGTACTTC
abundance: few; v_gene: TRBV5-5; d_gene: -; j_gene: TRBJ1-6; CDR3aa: CASSLFWDTIDSPLHF; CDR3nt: TGTGCCAGCAGCTTGTTTTGGGACACTATTGATTCACCCCTCCACTTT
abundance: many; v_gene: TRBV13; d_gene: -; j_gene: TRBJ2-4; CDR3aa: CASSLGGGNIQYF; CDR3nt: TGTGCCAGCAGCCTGGGAGGAGGAAACATTCAGTACTTC
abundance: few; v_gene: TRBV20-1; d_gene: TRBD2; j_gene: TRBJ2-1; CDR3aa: CSARDRIVAGDEQFF; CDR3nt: TGCAGTGCTAGAGACCGTATAGTAGCGGGCGATGAGCAGTTCTTC
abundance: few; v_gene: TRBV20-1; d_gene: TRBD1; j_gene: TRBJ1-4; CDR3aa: CSPFRQGNEKLFF; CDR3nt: TGCAGTCCCTTCAGACAGGGAAATGAAAAACTGTTTTTT
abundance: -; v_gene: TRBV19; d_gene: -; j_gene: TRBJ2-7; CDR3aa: CASSIEKGPYSYEQYF; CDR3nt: TGTGCCAGTAGTATAGAAAAAGGACCCTACTCCTACGAGCAGTACTTC
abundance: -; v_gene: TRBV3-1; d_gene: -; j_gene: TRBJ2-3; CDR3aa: CASSQDCGLDSTQYF; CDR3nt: TGTGCCAGCAGCCAAGATTGTGGCCTTGATAGTACGCAGTATTTT
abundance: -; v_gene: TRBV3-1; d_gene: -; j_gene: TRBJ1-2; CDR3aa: CASRRRGEDGYTF; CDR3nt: TGTGCCAGCAGACGACGGGGAGAAGATGGCTACACCTTC
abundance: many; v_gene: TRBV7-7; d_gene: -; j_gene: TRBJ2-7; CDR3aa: CASSPGLDSYEQYF; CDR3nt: TGCGCCAGCAGCCCCGGACTGGACTCCTACGAGCAGTACTTC
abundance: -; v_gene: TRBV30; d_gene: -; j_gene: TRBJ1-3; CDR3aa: CAWRVRGAAGNTIYF; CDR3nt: TGTGCCTGGAGAGTTCGGGGGGCGGCTGGAAACACCATATATTTT
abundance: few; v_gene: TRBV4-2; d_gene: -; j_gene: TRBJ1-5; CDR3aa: CASSQGLSEAGNQPQHF; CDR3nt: TGTGCCAGCAGCCAAGGACTCAGCGAGGCCGGCAATCAGCCCCAGCATTTT
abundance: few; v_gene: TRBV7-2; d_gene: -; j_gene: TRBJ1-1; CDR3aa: CAGQPRGTEAFF; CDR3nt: TGTGCTGGGCAGCCCAGGGGCACTGAAGCTTTCTTT
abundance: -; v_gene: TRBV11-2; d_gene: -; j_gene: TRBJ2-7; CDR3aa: CASRSGRGRSSSEQYF; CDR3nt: TGTGCCAGCAGGTCCGGAAGGGGACGTTCGTCCTCCGAGCAGTACTTC
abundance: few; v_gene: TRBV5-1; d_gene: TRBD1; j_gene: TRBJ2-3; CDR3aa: CASSFPGQGSFTDTQYF; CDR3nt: TGCGCCAGCAGCTTTCCGGGACAGGGGTCTTTCACAGATACGCAGTATTTT
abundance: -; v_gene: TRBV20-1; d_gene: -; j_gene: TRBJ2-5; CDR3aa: CSTRDSRGGETQYF; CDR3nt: TGCAGTACTAGAGATAGCAGGGGAGGAGAGACCCAGTACTTC
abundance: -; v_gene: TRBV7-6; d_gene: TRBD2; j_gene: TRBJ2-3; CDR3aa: CAGSLTGLARFDTQYF; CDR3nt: TGTGCCGGCAGTTTAACGGGACTAGCGAGATTCGATACGCAGTATTTT
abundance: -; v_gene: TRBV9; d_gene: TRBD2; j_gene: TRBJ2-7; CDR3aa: CASSVGSGGEQYF; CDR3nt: TGTGCCAGCAGCGTAGGTAGCGGGGGCGAGCAGTACTTC
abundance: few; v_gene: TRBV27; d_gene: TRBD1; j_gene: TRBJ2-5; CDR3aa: CASSLSGQGNFQETQYF; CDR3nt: TGTGCCAGCAGTTTATCGGGACAGGGGAATTTCCAAGAGACCCAGTACTTC
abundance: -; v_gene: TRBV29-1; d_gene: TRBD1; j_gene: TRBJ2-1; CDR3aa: CSVGGTGSYNEQFF; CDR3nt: TGCAGCGTTGGAGGGACAGGCTCCTACAATGAGCAGTTCTTC
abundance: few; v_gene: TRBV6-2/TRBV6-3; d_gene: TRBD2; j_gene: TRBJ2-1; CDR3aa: CASSPQRERGNEQFF; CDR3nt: TGTGCCAGCAGCCCTCAGCGGGAGCGAGGCAATGAGCAGTTCTTC
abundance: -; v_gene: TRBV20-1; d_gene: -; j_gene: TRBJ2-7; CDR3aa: CSVKGGRDTEQYF; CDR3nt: TGCAGTGTAAAAGGTGGCAGGGACACCGAGCAGTACTTC
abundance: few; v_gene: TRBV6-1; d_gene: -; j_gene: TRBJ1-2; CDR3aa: CASSEDRPYTF; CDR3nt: TGTGCCAGCAGTGAAGACAGACCCTACACCTTC
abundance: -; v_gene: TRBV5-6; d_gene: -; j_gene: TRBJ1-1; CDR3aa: CASSFQSRPDTEAFF; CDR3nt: TGTGCCAGCAGCTTCCAATCGCGCCCGGACACTGAAGCTTTCTTT
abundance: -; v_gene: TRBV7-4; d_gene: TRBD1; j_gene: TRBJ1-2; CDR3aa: CAKGVRGQGINYGYTF; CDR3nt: TGTGCCAAGGGCGTACGAGGACAGGGGATTAACTATGGCTACACCTTC
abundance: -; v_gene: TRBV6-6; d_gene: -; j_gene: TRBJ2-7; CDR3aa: CASRNPSGPLGEQYF; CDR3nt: TGTGCCAGCAGAAACCCATCCGGGCCCCTCGGCGAGCAGTACTTC
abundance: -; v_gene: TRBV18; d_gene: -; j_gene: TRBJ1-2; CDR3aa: CASSPGSGRSYGYTF; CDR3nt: TGTGCCAGCTCACCAGGGAGCGGGAGGAGCTATGGCTACACCTTC
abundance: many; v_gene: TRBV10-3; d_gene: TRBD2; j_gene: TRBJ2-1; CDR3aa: CAISESVGLAMRSSYNEQFF; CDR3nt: TGTGCCATCAGTGAGTCTGTGGGACTAGCGATGAGGAGCTCCTACAATGAGCAGTTCTTC
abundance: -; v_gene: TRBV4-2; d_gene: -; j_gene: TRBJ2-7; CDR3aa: CASSLVAGVTDYEQYF; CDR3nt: TGTGCCAGCAGCCTCGTAGCAGGGGTCACGGATTACGAGCAGTACTTC
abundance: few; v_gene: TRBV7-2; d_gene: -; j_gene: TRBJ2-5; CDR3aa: CASSLGTGARETQYF; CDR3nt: TGTGCCAGCAGCTTAGGGACGGGGGCGAGAGAGACCCAGTACTTC
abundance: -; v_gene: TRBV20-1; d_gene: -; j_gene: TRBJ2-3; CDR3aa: CSAAQVQGGTDTQYF; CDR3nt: TGCAGTGCTGCCCAGGTTCAGGGTGGCACAGATACGCAGTATTTT
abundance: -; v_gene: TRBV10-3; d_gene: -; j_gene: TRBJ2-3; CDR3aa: CAISESLGGVSTDTQYF; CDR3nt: TGTGCCATCAGTGAGTCTTTAGGCGGGGTTAGCACAGATACGCAGTATTTT
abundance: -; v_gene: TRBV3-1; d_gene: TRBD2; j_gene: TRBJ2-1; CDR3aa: CASSRPTSGLYNEQFF; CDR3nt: TGTGCCAGCAGCCGGCCCACTAGCGGACTCTACAATGAGCAGTTCTTC
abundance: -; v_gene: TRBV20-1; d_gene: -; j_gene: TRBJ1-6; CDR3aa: CSAPDIRGLGSPLHF; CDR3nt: TGCAGTGCCCCGGATATTCGGGGTCTTGGTTCACCCCTCCACTTT
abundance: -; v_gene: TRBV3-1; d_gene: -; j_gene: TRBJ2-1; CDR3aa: CASSYSSGRRTEQFF; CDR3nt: TGTGCCAGCAGCTATAGTAGCGGACGAAGGACGGAGCAGTTCTTC
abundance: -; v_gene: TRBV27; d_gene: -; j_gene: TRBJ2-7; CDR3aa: CASSYGSASYEQYF; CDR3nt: TGTGCCAGCAGTTACGGTTCGGCCTCCTACGAGCAGTACTTC
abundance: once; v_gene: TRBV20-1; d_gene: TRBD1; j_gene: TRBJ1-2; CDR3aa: CSAQRRGQGAYGYTF; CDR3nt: TGCAGTGCCCAACGGAGGGGACAGGGGGCGTATGGCTACACCTTC
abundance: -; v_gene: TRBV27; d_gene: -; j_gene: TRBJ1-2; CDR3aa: CASNPGPTTGYGYTF; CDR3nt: TGTGCCAGCAACCCGGGACCGACGACCGGCTATGGCTACACCTTC